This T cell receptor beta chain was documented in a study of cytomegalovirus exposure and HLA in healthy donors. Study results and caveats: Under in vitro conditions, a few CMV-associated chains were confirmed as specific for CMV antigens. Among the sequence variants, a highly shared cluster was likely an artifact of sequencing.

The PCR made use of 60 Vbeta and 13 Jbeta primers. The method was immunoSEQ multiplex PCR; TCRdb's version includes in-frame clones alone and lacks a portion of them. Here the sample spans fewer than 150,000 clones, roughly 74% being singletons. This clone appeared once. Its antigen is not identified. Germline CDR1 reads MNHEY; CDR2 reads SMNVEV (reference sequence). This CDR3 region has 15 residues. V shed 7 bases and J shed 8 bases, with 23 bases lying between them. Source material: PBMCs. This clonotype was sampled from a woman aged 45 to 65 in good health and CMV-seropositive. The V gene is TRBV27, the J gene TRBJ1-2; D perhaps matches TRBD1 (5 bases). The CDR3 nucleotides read TGTGCCAGCAACCCTCGGGCCAGGGCGTTAGGCGGCTACACCTTC. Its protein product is CASNPRARALGGYTF.